Described below is a single T cell receptor (beta chain) sequence and its context. This clonotype has a handful of counts. Its specific antigen is unknown. Base qualities are not at hand, and no much larger clone is one base apart. The sample belongs to a study of blood T cells in healthy people across ages (dated by TCRdb to between 2015 and 2016). Regarding the complete study: Template switching captured roughly one uniquely barcoded TCR beta cDNA molecule per two T cells in model experiments. Four age groups were formed from the donors: young (average 16 years), middle-aged (roughly 38), aged (around 62) and long-lived (around 82). Using the same blood draw, the study looked at two additional independent replicas of 1 million unique cDNA reads for two donors, one aged 18 to 30 and the other aged 80 or older. To avoid experimental bias, donors of different ages were spread randomly across the sequencing lanes. Age-related changes in TCR beta repertoire diversity were measured in the study by deep sequencing normalized with unique cDNA molecular identifiers.

Libraries came from 5' RACE. For sequencing, an Illumina HiSeq 2500 was employed. The second PCR ran for about 7 to 11 cycles and used a J-beta primer mix along with a sample-barcoded 5' primer. A template-switch 5' adaptor carrying 12 random nucleotides introduced a unique molecular identifier onto each TCR beta cDNA molecule. At least 2.5 million CDR3-containing paired-end reads were obtained from each sample. All of the RNA was converted into first-strand cDNA using the Mint cDNA synthesis kit, with a TRBC-specific oligonucleotide serving as the primer. Following uracil-DNA glycosylase treatment, a first 18-cycle PCR with universal primers M1SS and BC2_uni_R was performed on all cDNA. Per the authors' processing: For normalization, 1 million high-quality reads were randomly selected from each sample, with every read carrying a distinct molecular identifier. Instead of being binned into consensus sequences, reads with shared molecular identifiers were discarded. CDR3 identification, clonotype clustering and error correction used MiTCR with a Q25 quality threshold and the strictest error-elimination algorithm. A nonparametric unseen species model using Euler transformation provided a lower-bound estimate of total TCR beta diversity. The public reads were run again by TCRdb, first through fastp at Q25 and then through MiXCR, and only productive beta chains were kept. Each record represents a unique CDR3 protein, reported with the most common genes and DNA among its rows. TCRdb's processing, not the study's, gives the V and J calls here. The sample table contains approximately 1.5 million distinct CDR3 sequences; only one count was recorded for about 35% of them. Together, the top ten hold 10% to 12% of the sample.

Donors were 39 systemically healthy Caucasian individuals from Russia aged roughly 6 to 90 years. About 9.8 milliliters of peripheral blood were drawn from each donor into EDTA-treated Vacutainer tubes. Ficoll-Paque density-gradient centrifugation was used to isolate PBMCs, with at least 6.5 million per sample. Total RNA was extracted from PBMCs with Trizol reagent, with at least 5 micrograms obtained per sample. Naive CD45RAhigh/CD27high T cell percentages were measured by flow cytometry on a PBMC aliquot from every donor. The full study reports these points: Total diversity estimates from one million sequenced T cells were considered lower bounds and underestimates. Donor CMV infection status was unknown, potentially confounding age-related changes in expanded clonotypes. A strong correlation was found between observed TCR beta diversity and the percentage of naive T cells measured by flow cytometry. As age increased, observed TCR beta diversity per million T cells dropped in a roughly linear way, and a significant reduction was already evident by age around 41. Because profiling used bulk unsorted PBMCs, naive and antigen-experienced compartments could not be compared conclusively. Compared with the aged group, the long-lived group had more naive CD4+ T cells, fewer expanded clones and increased TCR diversity, suggesting age selection.

The germline V gene (reference sequence) specifies GTSNPN as CDR1 and SVGIG as CDR2. The CDR3 sequence holds 13 residues, the cysteine and phenylalanine included. Solely the CDR3 DNA is kept, with 39 bases framed from the first base. V and J lose 1 base and 4 bases, and a span of 8 bases separates them. The sample taken for sequencing was blood. This TCR was recovered from a woman aged 30 to 39 in good health. The rearrangement joined TRBV30 to TRBJ2-4; the D gene is unclear. The DNA sequence is as follows: TGTGCCTGGAGTGCTGGTGTGAAAAACATTCAGTACTTC. It is translated as CAWSAGVKNIQYF. The CDR3 plus the reference TRBV30 and TRBJ2-4 genes for the other parts give the full variable domain: SQTIHQWPATLVQPVGSPLSLECTVEGTSNPNLYWYRQAAGRGLQLLFYSVGIGQISSEVPQNLSASRPQDRQFILSSKKLLLSDSGFYLCAWSAGVKNIQYFGAGTRLSVL.